This T cell receptor beta chain was documented in a study of T cell repertoires in cytomegalovirus infection. Study-wide context: CMV infection and matching HLA type were both indicated by public TCR beta signatures. Study-wide findings and caveats: In two of eight donors, the top clonotype was HLA-C-restricted CMV-specific. Cumulated frequencies of public TCR beta families served to identify carriers of CMV plus the relevant HLA.

This clonotype was seen only a few times. Antigen specificity is unknown. Germline values: CDR1 LGHDT, CDR2 YNNKEL (reference sequence). V lost 3 bases, J lost 6 bases, and 16 bases lay in between. This CDR3 has 15 amino acids. TCRdb reanalysed the reads using MiXCR and keeps one entry per CDR3 protein. The table includes around 490,000 distinct CDR3 sequences, more than 25% detected once. Sample: PBMCs. The chain couples TRBV3-1 to TRBJ2-3, with D perhaps matching TRBD2 (5 bases). The TCR comes from a human donor in good health (CMV status not recorded). Some clones in this sample may be carry-over from other donors' samples. CDR3 region: CASSHPTRTGDTQYF. In DNA, the CDR3 is TGTGCCAGCAGCCACCCCACTCGGACGGGGGATACGCAGTATTTT.